This passage covers 32 T cell receptor beta chains from one sample sequenced in a study of graft-versus-host responses after intestinal transplantation (dated by TCRdb to 2020 to 2022). The time point label, read with the paper, signifies: cells obtained before transplantation from donor or recipient. Their specific antigens are unknown. Preparation of the library involved the immunoSEQ multiplex PCR assay. TCRdb took over this immuneACCESS table, retaining in-frame rearrangements with V and J assigned. Such tables are incomplete; in checked studies, under half of the missing clones stem from an unresolved V gene, and the remainder is unexplained. Recorded for this sample are fewer than 120,000 clones; 85% to 95% of them occurred a single time. The ten largest clones add up to approximately 0.49% of the sample. Sequenced here: unstimulated CD8+ T cells sorted from spleen or lymph node cells, sampled before intestinal transplant. These receptors were obtained from a human donor who received an intestinal transplant.

This chain uses TRBV4-1 with TRBJ2-5; TRBD2 matches at 7 bases. Trimming removed 4 bases from V and 9 bases from J; junction bases left unmatched: 5. Germline assignment: CDR1 MGHRA and CDR2 YSYEKL. CDR3 length equals 12 residues. The CDR3 protein is CASSPGGLSQYF. DNA of the CDR3: TGCGCCAGCAGCCCCGGGGGGTTGTCCCAGTACTTC.

The genes are TRBV10-2 and TRBJ2-1, with 10 bases identical to TRBD2. The CDR3 extends over 15 amino acids. CDR1 WSHSY and CDR2 SAAADI come from the germline V gene. Unmatched junction bases numbered 1, after V lost 3 bases and J lost 2 bases. CDR3 in amino acids: CASSDTSGAYNEQFF. Here the CDR3 DNA reads TGCGCCAGCAGTGATACTAGCGGGGCCTACAATGAGCAGTTCTTC.

This clone was seen a handful of times. The CDR3 loop reads CASSQGAIGGYTF. CDR3 nucleotides: TGTGCCAGTAGCCAGGGTGCGATCGGTGGCTACACCTTC. V is TRBV19 and J is TRBJ1-2; possibly TRBD1 for D (5 bases). Trimming left V 6 bases short and J 7 bases short, with 15 bases between. CDR1 is LNHDA, CDR2 SQIVND, per germline (reference sequence). This CDR3 region has 13 residues.

The chain joins TRBV7-3 to TRBJ2-3, with 7 bases identical to TRBD2. The CDR3 spans 14 residues. With 5 bases clipped from V and 2 bases from J, the junction kept 4 bases outside the gene matches. Germline values: CDR1 SGHTA, CDR2 FQGTGA. DNA of the CDR3: TGTGCCAGCAGCCAGAGCGGGAACACAGATACGCAGTATTTT. This codes for CASSQSGNTDTQYF.

The chain employs TRBV5-1 and TRBJ2-5; 7 positions match TRBD1. This CDR3 comprises 15 residues. Germline V lookup: CDR1 SGHRS, CDR2 YFSETQ. Trimming took 4 bases from V and 1 from J; bases not matched to a gene: 7. The CDR3 DNA sequence: TGCGCCAGCAGCCCTAAGTGGGACAGCCAAGAGACCCAGTACTTC. As protein: CASSPKWDSQETQYF.

CDR3 region: CASSQRTPDWHEQFF. The CDR3, as DNA: TGTGCCAGCAGCCAGCGTACCCCTGATTGGCATGAGCAGTTCTTC. The J gene is TRBJ2-1, the V gene TRBV14; D is undetermined. In germline, CDR1 is SGHDN, CDR2 FVKESK. This CDR3 contains 15 residues. Trimming left V 3 bases short and J 8 bases short, with 17 bases between.

V is TRBV6-6 and J is TRBJ1-3; possible D gene TRBD1, 6 bases. The CDR3 is 14 amino acids. Germline assignment: CDR1 MNHNY and CDR2 SVGAGI (reference sequence). V was cut by 5 bases and J by 0 bases, with 8 bases left in between. The CDR3 here is CASSTGNSGNTIYF. DNA of the CDR3: TGTGCCAGCAGTACAGGGAACTCTGGAAACACCATATATTTT.

This clone was found once. This sequence joins TRBV14 and TRBJ2-5, with unresolved D. CDR3 size: 16 residues. Trimming cost V 2 bases and J 0 bases, with 13 bases left between them. CDR1 SGHDN and CDR2 FVKESK come from the germline V gene. The CDR3 here is CASSQRSALYQETQYF. The CDR3 nucleotides read TGTGCCAGCAGCCAACGGAGCGCCCTGTACCAAGAGACCCAGTACTTC.

The chain joins TRBV25-1 to TRBJ1-5; no clear D gene. CDR3 length: 14 residues. Trimming stripped 2 bases from V and 3 bases from J, with 8 bases between. From germline, CDR1 is MGHDK and CDR2 SYGVNS. CDR3 amino acids: CASSELGSNQPQHF. The CDR3 DNA sequence: TGTGCCAGCAGTGAACTAGGATCCAATCAGCCCCAGCATTTT.

The genes are TRBV27 and TRBJ2-1; D is tentatively TRBD1 or TRBD2 (5 bases each). The germline V gene has CDR1 MNHEY and CDR2 SMNVEV (reference sequence). Trimming shortened V by 2 bases and J by 7 bases, and 15 bases separated the two germline ends. The CDR3 contains 15 residues. Here the CDR3 DNA reads TGTGCCAGCAGTTTAGGTTTGGGGGTTTGGAATGAGCAGTTCTTC. Its protein product is CASSLGLGVWNEQFF.

The rearrangement links TRBV28 to TRBJ2-7; 12 bases agree with TRBD2. The length of the CDR3 is 18 residues. The ends lost 3 bases at V and 2 bases at J; junction bases unmatched: 11. The germline V gene encodes CDR1 MDHEN and CDR2 SYDVKM. The CDR3 DNA sequence: TGTGCCAGCAGTTTCCCCCTATCGAGGACTAGCGGGACCTACGAGCAGTACTTC. Translating gives CASSFPLSRTSGTYEQYF.

The chain joins TRBV7-2 to TRBJ2-6; 9 positions agree with TRBD1. The CDR3 is 17 residues long. The ends lost 4 bases at V and 3 bases at J; junction bases unmatched: 7. Germline V gives CDR1 SGHTA, CDR2 FQGNSA. In nucleotides, the CDR3 is TGTGCCAGCAGCTCGGACAGGGGAAAGGGTGGGGCCAACGTCCTGACTTTC. This codes for CASSSDRGKGGANVLTF.

The chain carries TRBV7-9 and TRBJ2-1, with 9 bases aligning to TRBD2. J gave up 0 bases and V 6 bases, and 6 bases lay outside the gene matches. Germline V gene data show CDR1 as SEHNR and CDR2 as FQNEAQ (reference sequence). CDR3 length: 16 residues. In DNA, the CDR3 is TGTGCCAGCAGGGGCGGGGGGGCGAGCTCCTACAATGAGCAGTTCTTC. As protein: CASRGGGASSYNEQFF.

This clone was seen more than once but under ten times. The identical CDR3 is also encoded by other nucleotide sequences in the sample. V gene TRBV19 combines with J gene TRBJ1-1; weak D call: TRBD1 (5 bases). CDR3 length: 13 amino acids. Germline CDR1 is LNHDA and CDR2 is SQIVND (reference sequence). Trimming left V 6 bases short and J 0 bases short, with 8 bases between. In DNA, the CDR3 is TGTGCCAGTAGCTGGGGGGTGAACACTGAAGCTTTCTTT. The encoded protein is CASSWGVNTEAFF.

V is TRBV11-3 and J is TRBJ2-7; D is ambiguous. Trimming removed 0 bases from V and 3 bases from J, with 3 bases in between. The CDR3 covers 12 residues. Germline CDR1 and CDR2: SGHNT and YENEEA. In DNA, the CDR3 is TGTGCCAGCAGCTTAGATGGCTACGAGCAGTACTTC. The encoded protein is CASSLDGYEQYF. The whole variable domain, filled in from reference TRBV11-3 and TRBJ2-7, reads EAGVVQSPRYKIIEKKQPVAFWCNPISGHNTLYWYLQNLGQGPELLIRYENEEAVDDSQLPKDRFSAERLKGVDSTLKIQPAELGDSAVYLCASSLDGYEQYFGPGTRLTVT.

The V gene is TRBV4-1, the J gene TRBJ2-1; D remains unclear. The ends were cut back, 1 base at V and 10 bases at J, with 8 bases in the middle. The CDR3 is 12 residues long. The germline CDR1 and CDR2 sequences are MGHRA and YSYEKL. The CDR3 bases are TGCGCCAGCAGCCAAGTACCCGGAGAGCAGTTCTTC. Protein: CASSQVPGEQFF.

This chain joins TRBV9 and TRBJ2-3; D gene unclear. This CDR3 has 15 amino acids. V lost 7 bases and J 0 bases, leaving 15 bases between the germline ends. Germline CDR1 and CDR2: SGDLS and YYNGEE. The CDR3 sequence: CASSSRAASTDTQYF. CDR3 sequence (DNA): TGTGCCAGCTCCTCAAGGGCGGCTAGCACAGATACGCAGTATTTT.

CDR3 coding DNA: TGTGCCATCAGTGAGACTTCTAGCGGATTAGGAGAGACCCAGTACTTC. Residues: CAISETSSGLGETQYF. This chain links TRBV10-3 with TRBJ2-5, with 7 bases identical to TRBD2. V shed 2 bases and J 4 bases; nucleotides not matched to a gene: 10. The CDR3 length is 16 residues. Germline V gives CDR1 ENHRY, CDR2 SYGVKD.

The V and J genes are TRBV18 and TRBJ2-7; D ambiguous. This CDR3 spans 13 amino acids. The V end was cut by 0 bases, the J end by 0 bases, with 3 bases between. Germline-derived CDR1 and CDR2 are KGHSH and LQKENI. The CDR3 loop is CASSPPGSYEQYF. CDR3 bases: TGTGCCAGCTCACCACCCGGCTCCTACGAGCAGTACTTC.

The chain has TRBV4-2 and TRBJ2-1; a possible D gene is TRBD1 (6 bases). The CDR3 consists of 14 residues. Germline V gene sequence: CDR1 LGHNA, CDR2 YNFKEQ. Trimming removed 3 bases from V and 4 bases from J, with 10 bases in between. The CDR3 sequence: CASSHGTQYNEQFF. CDR3 in DNA: TGTGCCAGCAGCCACGGGACACAATACAATGAGCAGTTCTTC.

The chain has TRBV27 and TRBJ2-7; a weak D match, TRBD2 (5 bases). Germline V CDR1 and CDR2: MNHEY, SMNVEV (reference sequence). Trimming removed 5 bases at V and 3 bases at J, with 17 bases between. This CDR3 comprises 15 residues. The CDR3 bases are TGTGCCAGCAGTCCCACCCTGGGAGCTCACTACGAGCAGTACTTC. It yields the protein CASSPTLGAHYEQYF.

The table lists this clone with a count of one. V usage is TRBV4-1 and J usage is TRBJ2-5, with D unclear. The J call may not be correct, given that the DNA end is closer to TRBJ2-7. The CDR3 totals 15 residues. Germline V gene data show CDR1 as MGHRA and CDR2 as YSYEKL. The CDR3 sequence: CASAWFTDGFYEQYF. DNA of the CDR3: TGCGCCAGCGCATGGTTCACAGACGGGTTCTACGAGCAGTACTTC.

V gene TRBV28 combines with J gene TRBJ2-7, with 9 bases lining up with TRBD2. The length of the CDR3 is 12 residues. Germline CDR1 and CDR2: MDHEN and SYDVKM. V lost 4 bases and J lost 9; bases outside the gene matches: 4. CDR3 protein: CASSSSGNGQYF. The CDR3 coding sequence is TGTGCCAGCAGTTCTAGCGGGAACGGGCAGTACTTC.

The V gene is TRBV27, the J gene TRBJ2-1; D call uncertain. Germline CDR1 MNHEY, CDR2 SMNVEV (reference sequence). This CDR3 contains 16 residues. Trimming removed 8 bases from V and 0 bases from J, with 17 bases in between. The CDR3 sequence is CASGPLSESSYNEQFF. CDR3 bases: TGTGCCAGCGGGCCCCTCAGCGAGAGCTCCTACAATGAGCAGTTCTTC.

J is TRBJ1-1 and V is TRBV19; TRBD1 matches 10 bases. CDR3 size: 17 residues. Per the germline V gene, CDR1 is LNHDA and CDR2 is SQIVND (reference sequence). Trimming removed 5 bases from V and 5 bases from J; junction bases left unmatched: 14. CDR3 in DNA: TGTGCCAGTAGTCCGAGGGACAGGGGAAGAGAGGGGACTGAAGCTTTCTTT. It yields the protein CASSPRDRGREGTEAFF.

This clone has a single count. V is TRBV5-1 and J is TRBJ2-1, with TRBD2 matching 9 bases. The germline V gene has CDR1 SGHRS and CDR2 YFSETQ. This CDR3 has 16 residues. Trimming removed 1 base from V and 0 bases from J; junction bases left unmatched: 2. CDR3 nucleotide sequence: TGCGCCAGCAGCTTGAGACTAGCGGACTCCTACAATGAGCAGTTCTTC. Protein product: CASSLRLADSYNEQFF.

This clone turned up a few times. The chain links TRBV4-2 to TRBJ2-1, with 10 bases matching TRBD2. This CDR3 is 17 amino acids long. In germline, CDR1 is LGHNA, CDR2 YNFKEQ. Losses at the gene ends were 1 base for V and 8 bases for J; bases not matched to a gene: 11. The CDR3 DNA sequence: TGTGCCAGCAGCCAAGTTTCGGCTAGCGGGAGAGGTGATGAGCAGTTCTTC. This encodes CASSQVSASGRGDEQFF.

The genes are TRBV15 and TRBJ2-7; 9 positions agree with TRBD1. The germline V gene has CDR1 LNHNV and CDR2 YYDKDF (reference sequence). J was trimmed by 1 base and V by 5 bases; bases with no gene match: 9. The CDR3 extends over 16 amino acids. The DNA of the CDR3 is TGTGCCACCAGCCGGCCTTCACAGGGGGCTTCCTACGAGCAGTACTTC. It translates to CATSRPSQGASYEQYF.

The count of this clone is one. This chain uses TRBV28 with TRBJ2-3, with 9 bases aligning to TRBD2. The V gene's germline CDR1 is MDHEN and CDR2 SYDVKM. Germline trimming cut 4 bases from V and 5 bases from J; bases unmatched to any gene: 13. This CDR3 region has 17 residues. The CDR3 nucleotides read TGTGCCAGCAGTTACGCCTTCCTAGCGGGGCCCCAAGATACGCAGTATTTT. It yields the protein CASSYAFLAGPQDTQYF.

The J gene is TRBJ2-1, the V gene TRBV19; unclear D gene. The CDR3 contains 11 residues. V was clipped by 6 bases and J by 10 bases, with 10 bases between them. Germline V lookup: CDR1 LNHDA, CDR2 SQIVND (reference sequence). CDR3 bases: TGTGCCAGTAGCGCACAAGTAGAGCAGTTCTTC. This translates into CASSAQVEQFF.

V and J are TRBV9 and TRBJ2-3; TRBD2 might be the D (6 bases). Germline V gene sequence: CDR1 SGDLS, CDR2 YYNGEE. CDR3 size: 15 residues. V was pared by 1 base and J by 0 bases, with 9 bases between. The CDR3 DNA sequence: TGTGCCAGCAGCGTATCGGGGAGGAGCACAGATACGCAGTATTTT. Its protein is CASSVSGRSTDTQYF.

This clone was seen once. The J gene is TRBJ2-1, the V gene TRBV6-5; TRBD2 matches 8 bases. With 6 bases clipped from V and 7 bases from J, the junction kept 8 bases outside the gene matches. CDR3 length equals 14 residues. Germline-derived CDR1 and CDR2 are MNHEY and SVGAGI. The CDR3, as DNA: TGTGCCAGCAGGGGTAGCGGGAAGGGTAATGAGCAGTTCTTC. As protein: CASRGSGKGNEQFF.